One sample yielded the 29 T cell receptor beta chains listed below, sequenced in a study of OX40 agonist ivuxolimab in advanced cancers. TCRdb keeps only in-frame clones here, not all; method: immunoSEQ multiplex PCR. Here the sample spans some 75,000 clones, roughly 84% being singletons. The source was CD4+ or CD8+ T cells sorted from blood, collected in a trial of the OX40 agonist ivuxolimab. The receptors here all came from an adult with an advanced solid tumor such as melanoma, head and neck, liver or kidney cancer.

The chain carries TRBV9 and TRBJ2-3, with no clear D. The length of the CDR3 is 15 residues. Germline CDR1 reads SGDLS; CDR2 reads YYNGEE. Trimming removed 0 bases from V and 2 bases from J, with 10 bases in between. The CDR3 is CASSVAGRTTDTQYF. The CDR3 DNA reads TGTGCCAGCAGCGTAGCTGGAAGGACCACAGATACGCAGTATTTT. Together with reference TRBV9 and TRBJ2-3, the CDR3 gives the full variable domain: DSGVTQTPKHLITATGQRVTLRCSPRSGDLSVYWYQQSLDQGLQFLIQYYNGEERAKGNILERFSAQQFPDLHSELNLSSLELGDSALYFCASSVAGRTTDTQYFGPGTRLTVL.

This clone was counted once. CDR3 DNA: TGTGCCAGCTCGGGACAGGGGGCCCTTACGCAGTATTTT. This codes for CASSGQGALTQYF. V usage is TRBV2 and J usage is TRBJ2-3, with TRBD1 matching 12 bases. The CDR3 consists of 13 residues. CDR1 and CDR2 from the germline V gene are SNHLY and FYNNEI. V trimming: 8 bases; J trimming: 8 bases; junction bases outside the gene matches: 5.

The chain joins TRBV20-1 to TRBJ2-7; D might be TRBD2 (5 bases). From germline, CDR1 is DFQATT and CDR2 SNEGSKA (reference sequence). V dropped 3 bases and J dropped 3 bases, with 6 bases sitting between them. CDR3 length: 11 amino acids. In DNA form, the CDR3 reads TGCAGTGCTAGGGGGAGCTACGAGCAGTACTTC. Translation: CSARGSYEQYF.

This clone was recorded only once. The chain has TRBV18 and TRBJ2-3, with 11 nucleotides matching TRBD2. The trim removed 4 bases at V and 1 base at J, leaving 4 bases unmatched. The CDR3 contains 16 residues. From germline, CDR1 is KGHSH and CDR2 LQKENI. As DNA, the CDR3 is TGTGCCAGCTCACTACTAGCGGGAGTAGGCACAGATACGCAGTATTTT. It is translated as CASSLLAGVGTDTQYF.

The V and J genes are TRBV28 and TRBJ2-7, with D possibly matching TRBD1 (9 bases). The CDR3 extends over 16 amino acids. Germline V gene data show CDR1 as MDHEN and CDR2 as SYDVKM. The V end was cut by 6 bases, the J end by 3 bases, with 21 bases between. The DNA for the CDR3 is TGTGCCAGCAGGATTGGCGGGGGGACAGGGAACTACGAGCAGTACTTC. Protein product: CASRIGGGTGNYEQYF. The complete variable domain, with remaining parts taken from reference TRBV28 and TRBJ2-7, reads DVKVTQSSRYLVKRTGEKVFLECVQDMDHENMFWYRQDPGLGLRLIYFSYDVKMKEKGDIPEGYSVSREKKERFSLILESASTNQTSMYLCASRIGGGTGNYEQYFGPGTRLTVT.

The chain recombines TRBV2 with TRBJ2-1; 12 bases are shared with TRBD2. The CDR3 has 15 amino acids. Germline CDR1 SNHLY, CDR2 FYNNEI. With V trimmed by 8 bases and J by 8 bases, 10 bases remained unmatched. CDR3 protein: CASYDGLAGGDEQFF. CDR3 in DNA: TGTGCCAGCTATGACGGGCTAGCGGGAGGGGATGAGCAGTTCTTC.

The CDR3 region is CASSSQPGLDRYF. As DNA, the CDR3 is TGCGCCAGCAGCTCGCAACCGGGACTAGATCGTTATTTT. The rearrangement links TRBV5-1 to TRBJ2-3, with 8 bases matching TRBD2. CDR1 SGHRS and CDR2 YFSETQ come from the germline V gene. The CDR3 sequence is 13 residues long. The V gene end was trimmed by 3 bases and the J gene end by 15 bases; junction bases not matched to a gene: 12.

The chain has TRBV7-9 and TRBJ2-7; D ambiguous. Trimming shortened V by 5 bases and J by 4 bases, and 18 bases separated the two germline ends. From germline, CDR1 is SEHNR and CDR2 FQNEAQ (reference sequence). This CDR3 comprises 15 residues. CDR3 sequence reads: CASSRAGPRKYEQYF. The CDR3 nucleotides are TGTGCCAGCAGCCGGGCAGGTCCAAGAAAGTACGAGCAGTACTTC.

CDR3 region: CASSPYRGHTEAFF. Here the CDR3 DNA reads TGTGCCAGCAGTCCCTACAGGGGGCACACTGAAGCTTTCTTT. The chain employs TRBV27 and TRBJ1-1; 9 bases match TRBD1. This CDR3 region has 14 residues. V lost 5 bases, J lost 3 bases, and 4 bases stayed unmatched. Germline lookup yields CDR1 MNHEY and CDR2 SMNVEV (reference sequence).

The rearrangement links TRBV15 to TRBJ2-1; possibly TRBD2 for D (6 bases). The CDR3 runs to 15 residues. V was trimmed by 0 bases and J by 6 bases, leaving 12 bases between them. The germline V gene encodes CDR1 LNHNV and CDR2 YYDKDF (reference sequence). The CDR3 reads CATSRDRGLGNEQFF. In nucleotides, the CDR3 is TGTGCCACCAGCAGAGATCGGGGACTCGGCAATGAGCAGTTCTTC.

The chain carries TRBV29-1 and TRBJ1-3; D call uncertain. CDR1 and CDR2 from the germline V gene are SQVTM and ANQGSEA. The CDR3 has 13 amino acids. The V end was cut by 5 bases, the J end by 1 base, with 9 bases between. CDR3 nucleotides: TGCAGCGTTTCCGGCATTTCTGGAAACACCATATATTTT. Its protein is CSVSGISGNTIYF. Looking up the rest from reference TRBV29-1 and TRBJ1-3 gives the full variable domain: SAVISQKPSRDICQRGTSLTIQCQVDSQVTMMFWYRQQPGQSLTLIATANQGSEATYESGFVIDKFPISRPNLTFSTLTVSNMSPEDSSIYLCSVSGISGNTIYFGEGSWLTVV.

This chain links TRBV14 with TRBJ2-7, with TRBD2 matching 8 bases. This CDR3 is built from 15 residues. Germline-derived CDR1 and CDR2 are SGHDN and FVKESK. J was trimmed by 3 bases and V by 3 bases; bases with no gene match: 7. Here the CDR3 reads CASSQGLGSHYEQYF. Here the CDR3 DNA reads TGTGCCAGCAGCCAGGGACTAGGTTCGCACTACGAGCAGTACTTC.

This clone was detected only a few times. The chain recombines TRBV30 with TRBJ1-1; no clear D. The CDR3 length is 11 residues. V was clipped by 6 bases and J by 1 base, with 6 bases between them. Germline CDR1 and CDR2: GTSNPN and SVGIG (reference sequence). The CDR3 protein is CACERNTEAFF. As DNA, the CDR3 is TGTGCCTGTGAGAGGAACACTGAAGCTTTCTTT.

The chain is built from TRBV5-4 and TRBJ2-5; 7 nucleotides agree with TRBD1. The germline CDR1 and CDR2 sequences are SGHNT and YYREEE (reference sequence). The ends lost 5 bases at V and 5 bases at J; junction bases unmatched: 6. CDR3 length: 13 residues. CDR3 residues: CASRTGTEETQYF. The CDR3 region has the DNA TGTGCCAGCAGAACCGGGACAGAGGAGACCCAGTACTTC.

The CDR3 DNA follows: TGCGCCAGCAGCTTGGGGGGTAAAACAGATACGCAGTATTTT. The encoded protein is CASSLGGKTDTQYF. The chain combines TRBV5-1 with TRBJ2-3; no clear D. The V gene's germline CDR1 is SGHRS and CDR2 YFSETQ. V lost 0 bases and J 3 bases, leaving 8 bases between the germline ends. The length of the CDR3 is 14 residues.

The V and J genes are TRBV7-2 and TRBJ2-2, with D perhaps TRBD1 (6 bases). The CDR3 length is 15 residues. Trimming shortened V by 1 base and J by 7 bases, and 13 bases separated the two germline ends. The V gene's germline CDR1 is SGHTA and CDR2 FQGNSA. CDR3 sequence (DNA): TGTGCCAGCAGCTTAGACGCGACAGGAGGCGGGGAGCTGTTTTTT. Encoded protein: CASSLDATGGGELFF.

This chain links TRBV29-1 with TRBJ1-2; TRBD1 matches at 9 bases. There are 12 residues in the CDR3. The germline V gene encodes CDR1 SQVTM and CDR2 ANQGSEA. V gave up 6 bases and J gave up 6 bases; unmatched junction bases: 5. CDR3: CSVGGQGDGYTF. The CDR3 bases are TGCAGCGTCGGGGGACAGGGCGATGGCTACACCTTC.

The J gene is TRBJ1-2, the V gene TRBV2, with TRBD1 matching over 7 bases. The CDR3 runs 13 residues. The ends lost 5 bases at V and 4 bases at J; junction bases unmatched: 4. Germline V lookup: CDR1 SNHLY, CDR2 FYNNEI. The CDR3 region is CASSQGQTYGYTF. CDR3 coding DNA: TGTGCCAGCAGTCAGGGACAGACCTATGGCTACACCTTC.

The V gene is TRBV11-2, the J gene TRBJ2-1; TRBD1 matches 9 bases. The CDR3 contains 14 residues. J lost 9 bases, V lost 3 bases, and 6 bases had no gene match. The germline V gene encodes CDR1 SGHAT and CDR2 FQNNGV. The CDR3 DNA follows: TGTGCCAGCAGCTTGGGACAGGGTTTCGGTGAGCAGTTCTTC. Translated: CASSLGQGFGEQFF.

This clone was observed a single time. The rearrangement links TRBV9 to TRBJ1-6; possibly TRBD1 for D (6 bases). Trimming removed 0 bases from V and 14 bases from J, with 15 bases in between. CDR1 is SGDLS, CDR2 YYNGEE, per germline. This CDR3 region has 14 residues. The CDR3 DNA reads as TGTGCCAGCAGCGTAGGGGAGGGGGGGTCAGCCCTCCACTTT. This sequence encodes CASSVGEGGSALHF.

This chain uses TRBV7-2 with TRBJ1-1, with D perhaps TRBD1 (6 bases). V shed 5 bases and J shed 4 bases, with 14 bases lying between them. The CDR3 contains 14 residues. Germline values: CDR1 SGHTA, CDR2 FQGNSA. CDR3 sequence (DNA): TGTGCCAGCAGCATTTACAGGGAGGGCACTGAAGCTTTCTTT. Translating gives CASSIYREGTEAFF.

V is TRBV4-2 and J is TRBJ1-2; D may be TRBD1 (6 bases). Trimming removed 3 bases at V and 7 bases at J, with 15 bases between. The CDR3 runs to 14 residues. The germline gives CDR1 LGHNA, CDR2 YNFKEQ. CDR3 sequence reads: CASSQGQGMRGYTF. CDR3 bases: TGTGCCAGCAGCCAGGGCCAGGGGATGCGTGGCTACACCTTC.

The CDR3 here is CASQKTSGYEQYF. The CDR3 coding sequence is TGTGCCAGCCAAAAGACTAGCGGATACGAGCAGTACTTC. V and J are TRBV7-9 and TRBJ2-7; 9 bases map to TRBD2. This CDR3 comprises 13 residues. Germline V CDR1 and CDR2: SEHNR, FQNEAQ (reference sequence). V lost 8 bases and J lost 4; bases outside the gene matches: 6.

The chain has TRBV20-1 and TRBJ1-5; D remains unclear. The length of the CDR3 is 11 residues. Trimming removed 0 bases at V and 9 bases at J, with 6 bases between. In germline, CDR1 is DFQATT, CDR2 SNEGSKA (reference sequence). The CDR3 loop reads CSARDAGPQHF. As DNA, the CDR3 is TGCAGTGCTAGAGACGCGGGGCCCCAGCATTTT.

The V gene is TRBV5-5, the J gene TRBJ2-1, with TRBD2 as a possible D gene (6 bases). Trimming took 4 bases from V and 5 from J, leaving 13 bases between them. Germline V CDR1 and CDR2: SGHKS, YYEKEE (reference sequence). CDR3 length: 14 amino acids. CDR3 coding DNA: TGTGCCAGCAGCGGAGGGACTCAAAACAATGAGCAGTTCTTC. This translates into CASSGGTQNNEQFF.

This chain connects TRBV5-4 to TRBJ2-2; 11 bases map to TRBD2. V shed 0 bases and J 5 bases; nucleotides not matched to a gene: 6. This CDR3 is built from 17 residues. From germline, CDR1 is SGHNT and CDR2 YYREEE (reference sequence). In DNA form, the CDR3 reads TGTGCCAGCAGCTTGGAACTAGCGGGAGTAATTACCGGGGAGCTGTTTTTT. Amino acids: CASSLELAGVITGELFF.

This sequence joins TRBV6-1 and TRBJ2-7, with 11 bases fitting TRBD2. This CDR3 has 15 residues. CDR1 and CDR2 from the germline V gene are MNHNS and SASEGT. J was trimmed by 1 base and V by 4 bases; bases with no gene match: 3. In nucleotides, the CDR3 is TGTGCCAGCAGTGTAGGACTAGCGGGTTCCTACGAGCAGTACTTC. As protein: CASSVGLAGSYEQYF.

This rearrangement joins TRBV27 to TRBJ2-4; D perhaps matches TRBD1 (7 bases). CDR3 size: 19 residues. In germline, CDR1 is MNHEY, CDR2 SMNVEV (reference sequence). Trimming stripped 6 bases from V and 1 base from J, with 25 bases between. CDR3 DNA: TGTGCCAGCAGCCCGGGACCCAGGGGGGACTTGGAGGCCAAAAACATTCAGTACTTC. This encodes CASSPGPRGDLEAKNIQYF.

This rearrangement joins TRBV6-5 to TRBJ2-1; D call uncertain. CDR1 and CDR2 (germline): MNHEY, SVGAGI. Trimming removed 6 bases at V and 5 bases at J, with 11 bases between. This CDR3 spans 13 amino acids. The CDR3 reads CASRKNQNNEQFF. CDR3 DNA sequence: TGTGCCAGCAGAAAAAACCAGAACAATGAGCAGTTCTTC.